These T cell receptor beta chains were read from a single sample in a study of blood T cell repertoires in COVID-19. Generated by immunoSEQ multiplex PCR, the TCRdb table keeps only in-frame clones and is missing some. The sample has roughly 100,000 clones; about 85% are singletons. Sample: peripheral blood. These receptors originate from a woman in her 70s with active or convalescent COVID-19. CDR3s include the opening cysteine and the closing phenylalanine or tryptophan. The D gene is left open where the match is weak. Rows give clone size only sometimes, using once, few, many, or a class for an expanded clone.

V	J	size	D	CDR3	DNA
TRBV5-5	TRBJ1-4	-	-	CASSLRQGVNEKLFF	TGTGCCAGCAGCCTCAGACAAGGGGTAAATGAAAAACTGTTTTTT
TRBV18	TRBJ1-1	-	-	CASSPRRVLTEAFF	TGTGCCAGCTCACCACGCCGGGTTTTGACTGAAGCTTTCTTT
TRBV18	TRBJ2-3	-	-	CASSPVYSTDTQYF	TGTGCCAGCTCACCCGTATATAGCACAGATACGCAGTATTTT
TRBV4-3	TRBJ2-3	-	-	CASSQDPNTDTQYF	TGCGCCAGCAGCCAAGATCCTAACACAGATACGCAGTATTTT
TRBV11-3	TRBJ1-2	-	-	CASSLVAGDGYTF	TGTGCCAGCAGCTTAGTGGCGGGGGATGGCTACACCTTC
TRBV11-2	TRBJ1-2	-	-	CASSLDPGNYGYTF	TGTGCCAGCAGCTTAGATCCCGGGAACTATGGCTACACCTTC
TRBV20-1	TRBJ1-2	-	-	CSAWSEGYTF	TGCAGTGCGTGGAGTGAGGGCTACACCTTC
TRBV2	TRBJ2-7	-	-	CASCILGGALEQYF	TGTGCCAGCTGTATTCTAGGGGGGGCCCTTGAGCAGTACTTC
TRBV12-3/TRBV12-4	TRBJ1-5	-	TRBD1	CATGDSDQPQHF	TGTGCCACCGGGGACAGTGATCAGCCCCAGCATTTT
TRBV5-6	TRBJ1-6	-	TRBD1	CASSFGQAMGPLHF	TGTGCCAGCAGCTTCGGACAGGCTATGGGACCCCTCCACTTT
TRBV6-4	TRBJ2-7	-	-	CASTDPGEDYEQYF	TGTGCCAGCACCGACCCGGGTGAGGACTACGAGCAGTACTTC
TRBV28	TRBJ1-4	-	-	CASSSTGINEKLFF	TGTGCCAGCAGTTCGACAGGAATTAATGAAAAACTGTTTTTT
TRBV3-1/TRBV3-2	TRBJ1-2	few	-	CASSRGGNNYGYTF	TGTGCCAGCAGCCGGGGGGGGAATAACTATGGCTACACCTTC
TRBV9	TRBJ2-5	-	-	CASSVAGAQETQYF	TGTGCCAGCAGCGTAGCTGGGGCCCAAGAGACCCAGTACTTC
TRBV27	TRBJ1-1	once	-	CASGTHGGGIGEAFF	TGTGCCAGCGGAACTCATGGGGGGGGGATCGGTGAAGCTTTCTTT
TRBV11-2	TRBJ1-1	-	TRBD1	CASSKQGAMNTEAFF	TGTGCCAGCAGCAAACAGGGGGCCATGAACACTGAAGCTTTCTTT
TRBV5-1	TRBJ1-6	-	-	CASSLAVSDNSPLHF	TGCGCCAGCAGCTTGGCCGTCAGCGATAATTCACCCCTCCACTTT
TRBV28	TRBJ1-2	-	TRBD1	CASRFEGAGYGYTF	TGTGCCAGCAGGTTCGAGGGGGCGGGCTATGGCTACACCTTC
TRBV9	TRBJ2-3	-	TRBD2	CASSVASGRAADTQYF	TGTGCCAGCAGCGTAGCTAGCGGGAGGGCCGCAGATACGCAGTATTTT
TRBV24-1	TRBJ2-7	-	-	CATSNYEQYF	TGTGCCACCAGCAACTACGAGCAGTACTTC
TRBV5-4	TRBJ2-1	-	TRBD1	CASSSRTGNLEQFF	TGTGCCAGCAGCTCCCGGACAGGGAATCTGGAGCAGTTCTTC
TRBV28	TRBJ1-2	-	-	CASREGGDYGYTF	TGTGCCAGCAGGGAGGGGGGGGACTATGGCTACACCTTC
TRBV2	TRBJ2-7	once	TRBD2	CASTILAGLSYEQYF	TGTGCCAGCACCATACTAGCGGGCCTCTCCTACGAGCAGTACTTC
TRBV28	TRBJ1-2	-	TRBD1	CASSTRGTGALTNYGYTF	TGTGCCAGCAGTACCCGGGGGACAGGGGCATTGACTAACTATGGCTACACCTTC
TRBV28	TRBJ2-7	-	-	CASSLVGGSTPYEQYF	TGTGCCAGCAGTTTAGTCGGAGGTTCCACCCCCTACGAGCAGTACTTC
TRBV4-1	TRBJ2-2	-	-	CASSQESVSGELFF	TGCGCCAGCAGCCAAGAATCGGTTTCCGGGGAGCTGTTTTTT
TRBV19	TRBJ2-1	-	TRBD2	CASSIGDLAGREVNEQFF	TGTGCCAGTAGTATAGGAGATCTCGCGGGGCGGGAGGTAAATGAGCAGTTCTTC
TRBV28	TRBJ2-7	-	-	CASTNRYEQYF	TGTGCCAGCACCAACAGGTACGAGCAGTACTTC
TRBV7-8	TRBJ2-1	-	TRBD2	CASSLPAGSYNEQFF	TGTGCCAGCAGCTTACCAGCGGGAAGCTACAATGAGCAGTTCTTC
TRBV7-2	TRBJ2-4	once	-	CASSLGFGTSQNIQYF	TGTGCCAGCAGCTTAGGGTTTGGTACGAGCCAAAACATTCAGTACTTC
TRBV19	TRBJ1-2	-	TRBD1	CASSLDRGFGYTF	TGTGCCAGTAGTTTGGACAGGGGGTTCGGCTACACCTTC
TRBV10-3	TRBJ1-5	-	-	CATSGGQGQPQHF	TGTGCCACTTCGGGGGGGCAGGGTCAGCCCCAGCATTTT
TRBV7-2	TRBJ2-3	-	TRBD2	CASSLARGGADTQYF	TGTGCCAGCAGCTTAGCGCGGGGGGGGGCAGATACGCAGTATTTT
TRBV2	TRBJ1-3	few	-	CASRPQGPGNTIYF	TGTGCCAGCAGGCCACAGGGACCCGGAAACACCATATATTTT
TRBV7-2	TRBJ1-2	-	TRBD1	CASSSHRQGPGYTF	TGTGCCAGCAGCTCTCATCGACAGGGCCCTGGCTACACCTTC
TRBV18	TRBJ1-4	-	TRBD1	CASSEQGAANEKLFF	TGTGCCAGCTCAGAACAGGGGGCAGCTAATGAAAAACTGTTTTTT
TRBV4-2	TRBJ1-3	-	-	CASSRDSQISGNTIYF	TGTGCCAGCAGCCGTGACAGCCAAATCTCTGGAAACACCATATATTTT
TRBV2	TRBJ2-2	-	TRBD1	CASCQGASGELFF	TGTGCCAGTTGCCAGGGGGCGTCCGGGGAGCTGTTTTTT
TRBV21-1	TRBJ1-3	-	-	CARGVRDRESGNTIYF	TGTGCCAGGGGGGTCCGGGACAGGGAGTCTGGAAACACCATATATTTT
TRBV5-4	TRBJ2-2	-	-	CASSLATQGILTGELFF	TGTGCCAGCAGCTTGGCCACGCAGGGGATTCTCACCGGGGAGCTGTTTTTT
TRBV2	TRBJ2-7	-	TRBD1	CASSQGQLRGQYF	TGTGCCAGCAGTCAGGGACAGCTTCGAGGGCAGTACTTC
TRBV9	TRBJ2-1	-	TRBD2	CASSPRPSGRGNNEQFF	TGTGCCAGCAGCCCTAGACCTAGCGGGAGAGGAAACAATGAGCAGTTCTTC
TRBV29-1	TRBJ1-2	few	TRBD1	CSVTLPQQGYYGYTF	TGCAGCGTCACCCTACCTCAACAGGGGTACTATGGCTACACCTTC
TRBV2	TRBJ1-5	-	-	CASREDRYSNQPQHF	TGTGCCAGCAGGGAGGACAGATATAGCAATCAGCCCCAGCATTTT
TRBV6-2/TRBV6-3	TRBJ2-3	-	TRBD2	CASSLQRGGPDTQYF	TGTGCCAGCAGTCTCCAGCGGGGGGGGCCGGATACGCAGTATTTT
TRBV10-3	TRBJ1-2	once	TRBD1	CAISQGTAINYGYTF	TGTGCCATCAGTCAAGGGACAGCAATTAACTATGGCTACACCTTC
TRBV9	TRBJ2-1	-	-	CASSVYDNEQFF	TGTGCCAGCAGCGTATATGACAATGAGCAGTTCTTC
TRBV20-1	TRBJ2-1	-	-	CSASLWGGPYNEQFF	TGCAGTGCTAGTCTGTGGGGGGGGCCTTACAATGAGCAGTTCTTC
TRBV2	TRBJ1-5	-	-	CASSEARAPSNQPQHF	TGTGCCAGCAGTGAAGCGCGGGCTCCGAGCAATCAGCCCCAGCATTTT
TRBV3-1/TRBV3-2	TRBJ1-5	-	TRBD1	CASSQDRGQPQHF	TGTGCCAGCAGCCAAGACAGGGGGCAGCCCCAGCATTTT
TRBV11-1	TRBJ2-1	once	-	CASSLGRGASYNEQFF	TGTGCCAGCAGCTTAGGGCGGGGCGCCTCCTACAATGAGCAGTTCTTC
TRBV14	TRBJ2-3	-	-	CASSQGQGGSTDTQYF	TGTGCCAGCAGCCAAGGGCAGGGAGGTAGCACAGATACGCAGTATTTT
TRBV4-1	TRBJ1-5	few	-	CASSRAGDSNQPQHF	TGCGCCAGCAGCCGCGCGGGAGACAGCAATCAGCCCCAGCATTTT
TRBV7-3	TRBJ2-2	-	-	CASSKKVPGRTGELFF	TGTGCCAGCAGCAAAAAGGTGCCAGGGCGGACCGGGGAGCTGTTTTTT